This T cell receptor (beta chain) was captured by sequencing in a study of OX40 agonist ivuxolimab in advanced cancers. Study-wide context: Past anti-PD-1, anti-PD-L1 or anti-CTLA-4 therapy was accepted, and around 40% had received some. Broader study findings: CD8+ T cells averaged more expanded clones than CD4+.

Looked up from germline, CDR1 is SGHTA and CDR2 is FQGNSA. The CDR3 spans 14 residues. The V end was cut by 6 bases, the J end by 0 bases, with 9 bases between. This table comes from immunoSEQ multiplex PCR, and its TCRdb copy is limited to in-frame clones, with some not included. The sample carries 55,000 to 80,000 clones, just under 85% recorded once. Points on this clone: Antigen unknown.

This TCR was recovered from an adult with an advanced solid tumor such as melanoma, head and neck, liver or kidney cancer. Sequences were derived from CD4+ or CD8+ T cells sorted from blood, sampled in a trial of the OX40 agonist ivuxolimab. V and J are TRBV7-2 and TRBJ2-1; D not resolved. The CDR3 DNA reads as TGTGCCAGCAGTTACATGAGCTCCTACAATGAGCAGTTCTTC. Translation gives CASSYMSSYNEQFF.